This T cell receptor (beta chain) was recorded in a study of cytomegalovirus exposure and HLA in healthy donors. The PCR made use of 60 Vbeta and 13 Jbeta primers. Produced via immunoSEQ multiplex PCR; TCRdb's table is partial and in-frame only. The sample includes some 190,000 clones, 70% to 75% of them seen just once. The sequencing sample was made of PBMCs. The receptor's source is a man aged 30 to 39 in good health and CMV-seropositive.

This CDR3 is CASSYLSTEGNTIYF. DNA of the CDR3: TGTGCCAGCAGCTATTTATCGACAGAAGGAAACACCATATATTTT. The J gene is TRBJ1-3, the V gene TRBV5-6, with D maybe TRBD1 (5 bases). V lost 3 bases to trimming and J lost 4 bases, with 14 bases between them. The germline CDR1 and CDR2 sequences are SGHDT and YYEEEE. The CDR3 is made up of 15 amino acids.